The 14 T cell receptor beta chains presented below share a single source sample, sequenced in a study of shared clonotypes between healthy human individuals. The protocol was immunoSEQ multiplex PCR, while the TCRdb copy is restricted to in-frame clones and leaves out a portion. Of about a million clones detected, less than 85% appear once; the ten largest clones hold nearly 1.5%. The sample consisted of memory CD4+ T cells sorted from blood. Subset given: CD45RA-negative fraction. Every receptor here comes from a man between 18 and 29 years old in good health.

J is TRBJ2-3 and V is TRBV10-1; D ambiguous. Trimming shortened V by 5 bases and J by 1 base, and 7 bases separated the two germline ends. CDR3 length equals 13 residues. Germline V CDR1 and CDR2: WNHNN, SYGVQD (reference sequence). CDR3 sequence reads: CASSPRGTDTQYF. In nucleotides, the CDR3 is TGCGCCAGCAGTCCCCGCGGCACAGATACGCAGTATTTT.

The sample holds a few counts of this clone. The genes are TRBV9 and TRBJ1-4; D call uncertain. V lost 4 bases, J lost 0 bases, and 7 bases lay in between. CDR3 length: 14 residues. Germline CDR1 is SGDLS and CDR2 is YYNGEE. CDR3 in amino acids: CASSPRATNEKLFF. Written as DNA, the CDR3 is TGTGCCAGCAGCCCCCGAGCAACTAATGAAAAACTGTTTTTT.

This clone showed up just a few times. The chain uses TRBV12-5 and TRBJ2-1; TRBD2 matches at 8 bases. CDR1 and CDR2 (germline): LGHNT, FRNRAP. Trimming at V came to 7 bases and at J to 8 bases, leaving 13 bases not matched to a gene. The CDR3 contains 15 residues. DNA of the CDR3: TGTGCTAGTGACCTTAGCGGGACATTAGGGGATGAGCAGTTCTTC. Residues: CASDLSGTLGDEQFF. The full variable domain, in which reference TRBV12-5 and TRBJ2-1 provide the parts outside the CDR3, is DARVTQTPRHKVTEMGQEVTMRCQPILGHNTVFWYRQTMMQGLELLAYFRNRAPLDDSGMPKDRFSAEMPDATLATLKIQPSEPRDSAVYFCASDLSGTLGDEQFFGPGTRLTVL.

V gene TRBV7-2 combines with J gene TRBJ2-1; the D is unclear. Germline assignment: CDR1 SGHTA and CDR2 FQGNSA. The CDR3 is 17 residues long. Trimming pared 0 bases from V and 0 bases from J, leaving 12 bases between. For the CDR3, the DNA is TGTGCCAGCAGCTTAGCATCGGCCCAAAGCTCCTACAATGAGCAGTTCTTC. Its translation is CASSLASAQSSYNEQFF.

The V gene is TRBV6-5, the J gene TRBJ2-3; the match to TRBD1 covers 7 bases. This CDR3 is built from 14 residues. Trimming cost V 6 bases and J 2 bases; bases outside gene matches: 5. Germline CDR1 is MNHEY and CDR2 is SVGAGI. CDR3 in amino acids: CASRRDRLTDTQYF. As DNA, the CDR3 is TGTGCCAGCAGAAGGGACAGACTCACAGATACGCAGTATTTT.

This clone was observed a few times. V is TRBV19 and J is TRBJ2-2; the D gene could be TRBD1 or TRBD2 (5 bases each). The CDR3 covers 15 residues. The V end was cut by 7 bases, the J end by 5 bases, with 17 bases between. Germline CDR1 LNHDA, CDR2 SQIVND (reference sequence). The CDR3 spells CASNTESGRTGELFF. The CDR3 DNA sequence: TGTGCCAGTAACACTGAGTCGGGACGAACCGGGGAGCTGTTTTTT.

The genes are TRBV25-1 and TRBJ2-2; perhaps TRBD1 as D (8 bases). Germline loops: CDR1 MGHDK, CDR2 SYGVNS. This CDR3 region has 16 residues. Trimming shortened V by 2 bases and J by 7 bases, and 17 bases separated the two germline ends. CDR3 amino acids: CASSEKRQGRVGELFF. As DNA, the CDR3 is TGTGCCAGCAGTGAAAAAAGACAGGGGAGGGTCGGGGAGCTGTTTTTT.

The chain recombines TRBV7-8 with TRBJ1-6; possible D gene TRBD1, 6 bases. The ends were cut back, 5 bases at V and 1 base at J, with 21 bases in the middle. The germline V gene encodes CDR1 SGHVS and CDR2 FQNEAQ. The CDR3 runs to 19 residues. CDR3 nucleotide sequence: TGTGCCAGCAGCCAGCGATATACCGGGACACCTTCCTATAATTCACCCCTCCACTTT. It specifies CASSQRYTGTPSYNSPLHF.

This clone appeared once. CDR3 residues: CAWSPPNGPQHF. DNA of the CDR3: TGTGCCTGGAGCCCCCCCAATGGGCCCCAGCATTTT. The chain recombines TRBV30 with TRBJ1-5; D ambiguous. V was clipped by 3 bases and J by 9 bases, with 12 bases between them. CDR3 length: 12 residues. Germline-derived CDR1 and CDR2 are GTSNPN and SVGIG (reference sequence). Using reference TRBV30 and TRBJ1-5 for the parts outside the CDR3, the full variable domain is SQTIHQWPATLVQPVGSPLSLECTVEGTSNPNLYWYRQAAGRGLQLLFYSVGIGQISSEVPQNLSASRPQDRQFILSSKKLLLSDSGFYLCAWSPPNGPQHFGDGTRLSIL.

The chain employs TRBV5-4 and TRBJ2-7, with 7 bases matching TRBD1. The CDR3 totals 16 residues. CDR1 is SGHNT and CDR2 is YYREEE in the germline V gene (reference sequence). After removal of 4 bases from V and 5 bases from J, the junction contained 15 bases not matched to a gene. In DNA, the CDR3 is TGTGCCAGCAGCCTAGGAGGTCGAGGGGGCTTCAACGAGCAGTACTTC. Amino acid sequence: CASSLGGRGGFNEQYF.

The CDR3 coding sequence is TGTGCCAGCAGTTCCCCGGGGCGAGGGCAGCCCCAGCATTTT. It codes for CASSSPGRGQPQHF. The V and J genes are TRBV28 and TRBJ1-5; possible D gene TRBD1, 5 bases. The ends were cut back, 4 bases at V and 7 bases at J, with 14 bases in the middle. CDR1 and CDR2 from the germline V gene are MDHEN and SYDVKM. The CDR3 is 14 residues long. The whole variable domain, filled in from reference TRBV28 and TRBJ1-5, reads DVKVTQSSRYLVKRTGEKVFLECVQDMDHENMFWYRQDPGLGLRLIYFSYDVKMKEKGDIPEGYSVSREKKERFSLILESASTNQTSMYLCASSSPGRGQPQHFGDGTRLSIL.

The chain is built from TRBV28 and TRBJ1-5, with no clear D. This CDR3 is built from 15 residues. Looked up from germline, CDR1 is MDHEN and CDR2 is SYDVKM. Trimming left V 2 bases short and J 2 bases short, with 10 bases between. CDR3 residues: CASSLEARGNQPQHF. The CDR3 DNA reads TGTGCCAGCAGTTTAGAAGCAAGGGGCAATCAGCCCCAGCATTTT. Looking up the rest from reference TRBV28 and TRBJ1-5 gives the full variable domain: DVKVTQSSRYLVKRTGEKVFLECVQDMDHENMFWYRQDPGLGLRLIYFSYDVKMKEKGDIPEGYSVSREKKERFSLILESASTNQTSMYLCASSLEARGNQPQHFGDGTRLSIL.

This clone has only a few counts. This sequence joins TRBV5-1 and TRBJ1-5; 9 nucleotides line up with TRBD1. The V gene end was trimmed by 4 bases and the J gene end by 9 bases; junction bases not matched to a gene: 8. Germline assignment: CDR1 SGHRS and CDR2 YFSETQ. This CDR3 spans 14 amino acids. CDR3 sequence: CASSLGTGTVPQHF. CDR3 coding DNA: TGCGCCAGCAGCCTAGGGACAGGGACGGTGCCCCAGCATTTT.

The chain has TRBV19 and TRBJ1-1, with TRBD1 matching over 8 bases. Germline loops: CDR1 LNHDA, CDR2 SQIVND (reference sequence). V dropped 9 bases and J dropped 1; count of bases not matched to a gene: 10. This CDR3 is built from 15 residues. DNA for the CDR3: TGTGCCAGCGGGGCAGGGGGCTCGAGGAACACTGAAGCTTTCTTT. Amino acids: CASGAGGSRNTEAFF.